This TCR beta chain originates from a study of T cells in Graves' hyperthyroidism and ophthalmopathy. The sample holds a few counts of this clonotype. Its antigen is still unknown. Template material for amplifying TCR beta CDR3 regions consisted of RNA transcripts. TCR CDR3 underwent first-round RT-PCR with the HTBI primer set. TCRdb independently ran MiXCR on the multiplex PCR reads; one entry per CDR3 protein. The table shows about 560,000 distinct CDR3 sequences, with 46% occurring only once. No progression to ophthalmopathy during 18 months of follow-up defined stable disease. It was uncontrolled infection, other autoimmune disease, pregnancy or lactation that excluded patients. For the diagnoses, clinical symptoms, serum thyroxine and TRAb, thyroid ultrasound and orbital computed tomography were used. CDR3 length: 14 amino acids. Trimming shortened V by 2 bases and J by 2 bases, and 11 bases separated the two germline ends. Germline V gene sequence: CDR1 SGHRS, CDR2 YFSETQ.

General study results and limits: The majority of expanded thyroid clonotypes above 0.001 also appeared in blood.

The chain carries TRBV5-1 and TRBJ2-7; D is possibly TRBD1 (6 bases). Sequencing was done on a sample of peripheral blood or thyroid tissue (not recorded which). This receptor was obtained from a young woman with Graves' hyperthyroidism. For the CDR3, the DNA is TGCGCCAGCAGCTTAGAGGACAGTACCTACGAGCAGTACTTC. Its translation: CASSLEDSTYEQYF.